This T cell receptor (beta chain) stems from a study of blood T cell repertoires in COVID-19 (dated by TCRdb to the early 2020s). Background for the entire study: Collaborator samples came from the United States, Italy and Spain and covered acute and convalescent phases of COVID-19. The repertoires were released in a freely available public database intended as a resource for research on the immune response to SARS-CoV-2. The samples were drawn from two sources: the first 160 participants of the ongoing ImmuneRACE study, and fewer than 1,500 subjects contributed by 6 global collaborators. Subjects who had been exposed to COVID-19, were actively infected with it, or had recovered from it provided the deeply sampled blood TCRbeta repertoires that made up the dataset. Nearly every sample came with metadata listing a de-identified subject ID, COVID-19 status, age in years and sex. Where available, HLA class I and class II types were taken from metadata supplied by the sample provider and were not determined by assay-based typing. The material from the prospective study consisted of cDNA or gDNA derived from T cells, B-cell-depleted T cells, or PBMCs. What the study reported, not specific to this receptor: How much clinical and demographic metadata was included differed by source and by participant, and the metadata was provided uncurated.

Each collaborating institution followed its own protocols to collect whole blood in K2EDTA tubes. For TCRbeta analysis, collaborators shipped samples in one of three forms: frozen whole blood, isolated PBMCs, or DNA extracted from either of those sample types. Its CDR3 holds 16 amino acids, cysteine through phenylalanine. The read is trimmed to its CDR3 DNA, 48 bases read in frame from base 1. Trimming removed 3 bases from V and 3 bases from J; the gene matches leave 8 bases unexplained. CDR1 MRHNA and CDR2 SNTAGT are derived from the germline V gene. Concerning this clone itself: It has no known antigen specificity. No base qualities exist here, and no much larger clone lies one base off it.

TCRbeta CDR3 regions were amplified from genomic DNA using the immunoSEQ Assay, a bias-controlled multiplex PCR. The paper's data handling went like this. The number of nucleated cells in each sample was estimated from the amplification of reference gene primers within the assay. To quantify the absolute abundance of each unique TCRbeta CDR3 rearrangement, sequence reads were collapsed and filtered. For each sample, productive Simpson clonality was calculated by taking the square root of Simpson's diversity index across productive rearrangements. TCRdb's version of the immuneACCESS table is confined to in-frame rearrangements and falls short of the full clone set. An unresolved V gene accounts for under half of the shortfall where checked; the remainder is of unknown origin. From that table come the V and J calls and clone size; the DNA was used to work out D and trimming. The sample table records some 370,000 clones; roughly 90% of these occur just once. The ten largest clones add up to 1.2% of the sample.

The V and J segments used are TRBV6-4 and TRBJ2-5, with TRBD2 matching 9 junction bases. This TCR derives from a man in his forties or fifties with acute or convalescent COVID-19. The sequencing input was peripheral blood. The CDR3 in this case is CASSDPLAGREETQYF. The DNA reads as follows: TGTGCCAGCAGTGATCCGCTAGCGGGACGGGAAGAGACCCAGTACTTC.